This note documents a single T cell receptor (beta chain) sequence. Its antigen is as yet unknown. This sample was taken from a study of siplizumab effects on memory and regulatory T cells. Whole-study findings and limits: With siplizumab, mappable alloreactive CD4+ clones averaged 68.8% Treg-derived, versus under 30% in controls. The authors did not confirm suppressive function in proliferating Tregs from siplizumab cultures. The apparent diversity of naive T cells exceeded that of memory cells, and naive T cells seemed to make a major contribution to the alloresponse.

This CDR3 is built from 13 residues. Per germline, CDR1 MDHEN and CDR2 SYDVKM. The V end lost 6 bases, the J end lost 3 bases, and 11 bases lay between the germline ends. Assays covered around 10^5 TCR templates per sample. Data came from immunoSEQ multiplex PCR; TCRdb stores just in-frame clones and leaves some out. Here the sample spans some 97,000 clones, less than 95% being singletons. Sample: non-Treg CD4+ T cells sorted from blood. The rearrangement joins TRBV28 to TRBJ1-1; the D gene is possibly TRBD1 (6 bases). This clonotype was sampled from a human donor in good health. CDR3 nucleotide sequence: TGTGCCAGCAGAACAGGGATAGACACTGAAGCTTTCTTT. The encoded protein is CASRTGIDTEAFF.